This T cell receptor beta chain came from a study of early T cells in non-severe SARS-CoV-2 infection. Study as a whole: Unsorted whole blood bulk RNA was sequenced, with unpaired chains. Study outcomes and limitations: Matching against VDJdb likely underestimated virus-specific expansions, favoring anti-spike CD8.

Attachment of unique molecular identifiers to individual cDNA molecules was performed. TCRdb passed the 5' RACE reads through MiXCR, listing each CDR3 protein once. The table includes tens of thousands of distinct CDR3 sequences, more than 12% detected once. Points on this clonotype: The antigen is undetermined.

Trimming removed 5 bases from V and 6 bases from J; junction bases left unmatched: 5. There are 14 residues in the CDR3. The germline V gene has CDR1 SEHNR and CDR2 FQNEAQ (reference sequence). This TCR came from an adult who was a healthcare worker with PCR-confirmed SARS-CoV-2 infection or an uninfected control (not recorded which). The rearrangement joins TRBV7-9 to TRBJ2-3, with TRBD2 matching over 10 bases. Source material: whole blood. The DNA for the CDR3 is TGTGCCAGCAGCCGGACTAGCGGTGAGGATACGCAGTATTTT. Protein sequence: CASSRTSGEDTQYF.